Presented here are 24 T cell receptor beta chains from one specimen sequenced in a study of OX40 agonist ivuxolimab in advanced cancers. Library preparation was by the immunoSEQ multiplex PCR assay. Not all clones reach the TCRdb copy of this immuneACCESS table, which keeps in-frame sequences only. Checked studies attribute under half of the gap to unresolved V genes and leave the rest unexplained. The sample data list 77,000 or so clones, and about 88% of these were observed just once. The ten top clones hold 0.7% to 1% of the sample. This material consisted of CD4+ or CD8+ T cells sorted from blood, taken in a trial of the OX40 agonist ivuxolimab. The receptors come from an adult with an advanced solid tumor such as melanoma, head and neck, liver or kidney cancer.

The V call is TRBV27, the J call TRBJ1-2; 7 bases fit TRBD1. CDR1 is MNHEY, CDR2 SMNVEV, per germline (reference sequence). V was pared by 8 bases and J by 2 bases, with 5 bases of the junction left unmatched. This CDR3 has 13 residues. CDR3 residues: CASGGDSNYGYTF. As DNA, the CDR3 is TGTGCCAGCGGGGGGGACAGCAACTATGGCTACACCTTC.

The chain carries TRBV7-9 and TRBJ1-5; D is ambiguous. Germline V lookup: CDR1 SEHNR, CDR2 FQNEAQ (reference sequence). This CDR3 is built from 14 residues. V shed 1 base and J shed 3 bases, with 7 bases lying between them. The CDR3 DNA reads TGTGCCAGCAGCTTAGGGGGTGACAATCAGCCCCAGCATTTT. Amino acid sequence: CASSLGGDNQPQHF.

The CDR3 sequence: CASSAAGTGLYEQYF. CDR3 DNA: TGTGCCAGCAGTGCTGCCGGGACAGGACTCTACGAGCAGTACTTC. The rearrangement uses TRBV6-1 and TRBJ2-7, with 8 bases matching TRBD1. V was clipped by 4 bases and J by 3 bases; unmatched bases: 8. Germline V gene lookup returns CDR1 MNHNS and CDR2 SASEGT. The CDR3 has 15 amino acids.

This chain connects TRBV10-3 to TRBJ1-2; 10 bases line up with TRBD1. This CDR3 spans 14 amino acids. With 4 bases clipped from V and 7 bases from J, the junction kept 6 bases outside the gene matches. CDR1 and CDR2 from the germline V gene are ENHRY and SYGVKD. CDR3: CAISAGTGVRGYTF. The CDR3 nucleotides read TGTGCCATCAGTGCCGGGACAGGGGTGCGTGGCTACACCTTC.

The chain is built from TRBV5-1 and TRBJ2-7, with TRBD2 as a possible D gene (6 bases). Germline loops: CDR1 SGHRS, CDR2 YFSETQ. The CDR3 sequence is 13 residues long. The V and J ends lost 6 bases and 2 bases respectively, with 12 bases between them. CDR3 DNA: TGCGCCAGCAAGTATTCGGGAGCCTACGAGCAGTACTTC. Translation gives CASKYSGAYEQYF.

The sample holds a few counts of this clone. V usage is TRBV5-5 and J usage is TRBJ1-2; no clear D gene. The ends were cut back, 4 bases at V and 0 bases at J, with 10 bases in the middle. The V gene's germline CDR1 is SGHKS and CDR2 YYEKEE (reference sequence). The CDR3 runs 14 residues. DNA of the CDR3: TGTGCCAGCAGCGCCCTCGGAGCTAACTATGGCTACACCTTC. This sequence encodes CASSALGANYGYTF. The whole variable domain, filled in from reference TRBV5-5 and TRBJ1-2, reads DAGVTQSPTHLIKTRGQQVTLRCSPISGHKSVSWYQQVLGQGPQFIFQYYEKEERGRGNFPDRFSARQFPNYSSELNVNALLLGDSALYLCASSALGANYGYTFGSGTRLTVV.

The rearrangement joins TRBV5-6 to TRBJ2-3; possible D gene TRBD1, 5 bases. Germline lookup yields CDR1 SGHDT and CDR2 YYEEEE. Trimming pared 0 bases from V and 2 bases from J, leaving 7 bases between. The CDR3 is made up of 14 amino acids. The CDR3 nucleotides are TGTGCCAGCAGCTTGGACAGGTTCACAGATACGCAGTATTTT. This codes for CASSLDRFTDTQYF.

This clone occurred a few times. Here the CDR3 reads CASSVLQLSGANVLTF. CDR3 DNA: TGTGCCAGCAGTGTTTTACAGCTCTCTGGGGCCAACGTCCTGACTTTC. This sequence joins TRBV6-1 and TRBJ2-6; D gene ambiguous. This CDR3 is 16 amino acids long. Trimming cost V 4 bases and J 0 bases, with 10 bases left between them. Looked up from germline, CDR1 is MNHNS and CDR2 is SASEGT.

The chain has TRBV11-2 and TRBJ2-2; D is ambiguous. The CDR3 sequence is 12 residues long. V was cut by 3 bases and J by 8 bases, with 7 bases left in between. CDR1 is SGHAT and CDR2 is FQNNGV in the germline V gene. CDR3 bases: TGTGCCAGCAGCTTGGTAAATGGGGAGCTGTTTTTT. Protein sequence: CASSLVNGELFF.

In DNA, the CDR3 is TGTGCCAGCAGCTCCTCACCACCGGGTGGCTACACCTTC. Its protein is CASSSSPPGGYTF. This chain joins TRBV5-6 and TRBJ1-2; D is unresolved. CDR1 is SGHDT and CDR2 is YYEEEE in the germline V gene. The CDR3 loop spans 13 amino acids. Deletions cut 3 bases from V and 7 bases from J, with 13 bases between.

The genes are TRBV7-3 and TRBJ2-3, with 12 bases lining up with TRBD2. The CDR3 extends over 14 amino acids. V lost 5 bases, J lost 5 bases, and 2 bases stayed unmatched. Germline assignment: CDR1 SGHTA and CDR2 FQGTGA. The CDR3 sequence: CASSPGLAGDTQYF. CDR3 in DNA: TGTGCCAGCAGCCCGGGACTAGCGGGAGATACGCAGTATTTT.

The CDR3 loop reads CPSGANVLTF. CDR3 nucleotides: TGTCCCTCTGGGGCCAACGTCCTGACTTTC. This chain links TRBV9 with TRBJ2-6; D gene uncertain. This CDR3 has 10 residues. From germline, CDR1 is SGDLS and CDR2 YYNGEE. Full variable domain (outside the CDR3, taken from reference TRBV9 and TRBJ2-6): DSGVTQTPKHLITATGQRVTLRCSPRSGDLSVYWYQQSLDQGLQFLIQYYNGEERAKGNILERFSAQQFPDLHSELNLSSLELGDSALYFCPSGANVLTFGAGSRLTVL.

This clone was seen only a few times. This chain links TRBV6-4 with TRBJ1-1; D unresolved. Germline CDR1 is MRHNA and CDR2 is SNTAGT. V was shortened by 7 bases and J by 6 bases, with 15 bases between the two germline ends. This CDR3 is built from 13 residues. The CDR3 coding sequence is TGTGCCAGCAACCCTCAAACCTGGGCTGAAGCTTTCTTT. Its translation: CASNPQTWAEAFF.

V usage is TRBV11-3 and J usage is TRBJ2-7; D is perhaps TRBD2 (6 bases). This CDR3 comprises 16 residues. V was clipped by 1 base and J by 4 bases, with 17 bases between them. Germline lookup yields CDR1 SGHNT and CDR2 YENEEA. CDR3 in amino acids: CASSLGPGSGLYEQYF. CDR3 bases: TGTGCCAGCAGCTTAGGGCCCGGAAGCGGGTTGTACGAGCAGTACTTC.

A word on this clone: In the same sample, other DNA sequences code for this CDR3. This chain's CDR3 is CASSQDGRNEQFF. CDR3 DNA: TGTGCCAGCAGCCAAGATGGGCGGAATGAGCAGTTCTTC. The V gene is TRBV4-2, the J gene TRBJ2-1, with D unresolved. Germline V gives CDR1 LGHNA, CDR2 YNFKEQ. V lost 0 bases and J 7 bases, leaving 7 bases between the germline ends. The CDR3 length is 13 residues.

The chain recombines TRBV5-1 with TRBJ2-1; possible D gene TRBD2, 6 bases. The ends were cut back, 2 bases at V and 6 bases at J, with 9 bases in the middle. The length of the CDR3 is 13 residues. Per the germline V gene, CDR1 is SGHRS and CDR2 is YFSETQ. The CDR3 nucleotides read TGCGCCAGCAGCTTCGGGGGTGCCAATGAGCAGTTCTTC. Residues: CASSFGGANEQFF.

The CDR3 is CASSEPGVKGNVLTF. CDR3 bases: TGTGCCAGCAGTGAGCCTGGGGTCAAGGGCAACGTCCTGACTTTC. This chain joins TRBV25-1 and TRBJ2-6; D is unclear. Trimming left V 3 bases short and J 9 bases short, with 15 bases between. Germline V gene data show CDR1 as MGHDK and CDR2 as SYGVNS. The CDR3 spans 15 residues.

This clone has a single count. The J gene is TRBJ2-3, the V gene TRBV6-1; D is possibly TRBD2 (6 bases). Germline CDR1 is MNHNS and CDR2 is SASEGT. CDR3 length: 15 residues. V was clipped by 6 bases and J by 0 bases, with 13 bases between them. CDR3 in amino acids: CASSPGLVSTDTQYF. CDR3 in DNA: TGTGCCAGCAGCCCGGGACTGGTTAGCACAGATACGCAGTATTTT.

This rearrangement joins TRBV19 to TRBJ1-4; 7 nucleotides line up with TRBD1. The germline V gene has CDR1 LNHDA and CDR2 SQIVND (reference sequence). J gave up 7 bases and V 4 bases, and 6 bases lay outside the gene matches. This CDR3 has 14 residues. The CDR3 loop is CASSNRGSGEKLFF. CDR3 nucleotides: TGTGCCAGTAGTAACAGGGGTTCCGGTGAAAAACTGTTTTTT.

The V gene is TRBV19, the J gene TRBJ1-5; tentative D call: TRBD1 (6 bases). The CDR3 runs 14 residues. From germline, CDR1 is LNHDA and CDR2 SQIVND (reference sequence). Trimming removed 6 bases from V and 1 base from J, with 10 bases in between. The CDR3 DNA sequence: TGTGCCAGTAGGACTGGACAGAGCAATCAGCCCCAGCATTTT. As protein: CASRTGQSNQPQHF.

The chain recombines TRBV7-2 with TRBJ2-7; possibly TRBD1 for D (5 bases). This CDR3 region has 15 residues. Between the trimmed V and J ends, which lost 1 base and 3 bases, there was a span of 13 bases. Germline lookup yields CDR1 SGHTA and CDR2 FQGNSA. The CDR3 is CASSLGWGRDYEQYF. The CDR3 DNA reads as TGTGCCAGCAGCTTAGGGTGGGGCAGGGACTACGAGCAGTACTTC.

The V gene is TRBV19, the J gene TRBJ1-2; D perhaps matches TRBD1 (5 bases). The CDR3 consists of 14 residues. Germline values: CDR1 LNHDA, CDR2 SQIVND (reference sequence). Deletions cut 5 bases from V and 7 bases from J, with 17 bases between. CDR3 loop: CASSDPGLARGYTF. The CDR3 region has the DNA TGTGCCAGTAGTGATCCGGGACTCGCTCGTGGCTACACCTTC.

The V call is TRBV30, the J call TRBJ2-1; D not certain. CDR1 and CDR2 from the germline V gene are GTSNPN and SVGIG (reference sequence). Deletions cut 0 bases from V and 5 bases from J, with 5 bases between. This CDR3 has 12 amino acids. CDR3 DNA sequence: TGTGCCTGGAGTGTGAGCCACAATGAGCAGTTCTTC. Translation gives CAWSVSHNEQFF.

The V and J genes are TRBV5-1 and TRBJ2-7; D gene unclear. V lost 0 bases and J 5 bases, leaving 12 bases between the germline ends. CDR1 and CDR2 (germline): SGHRS, YFSETQ. This CDR3 comprises 14 residues. CDR3 nucleotides: TGCGCCAGCAGCTTGGCCCGAGCTGGCCACGAGCAGTACTTC. Its translation is CASSLARAGHEQYF.